These T cell receptor beta chains were read from a single sample in a study of Ad26.COV2.S vaccination and SARS-CoV-2 variants. Generated by immunoSEQ multiplex PCR, the TCRdb table keeps only in-frame clones and is missing some. The table lists over 250,000 clones, approximately 89% of them singletons. Sample: peripheral blood, taken in a trial of Ad26.COV2.S vaccine versus placebo. These receptors all stem from a person aged 18 to 59 who received the Ad26.COV2.S COVID-19 vaccine or a placebo. The CDR3 runs from the conserved cysteine through the conserved F or W. Fields, in order: D gene, clone size, J gene, V gene, CDR3 protein, CDR3 DNA. D genes are given only for firm matches. A row's size may be missing; if present it is once, few, many or a size class.

d_call: NA; clone_size: NA; j_call: TRBJ1-2; v_call: TRBV30; cdr3_aa: CAWSVLYGYTF; cdr3_nt: TGTGCCTGGAGTGTACTCTATGGCTACACCTTC
d_call: NA; clone_size: NA; j_call: TRBJ1-1; v_call: TRBV5-1; cdr3_aa: CASSFTTDMNTEAFF; cdr3_nt: TGCGCCAGCAGCTTTACTACAGATATGAACACTGAAGCTTTCTTT
d_call: TRBD2; clone_size: NA; j_call: TRBJ2-1; v_call: TRBV5-1; cdr3_aa: CASSSLAGLYNEQFF; cdr3_nt: TGCGCCAGCAGCTCCCTAGCGGGACTCTACAATGAGCAGTTCTTC
d_call: TRBD1; clone_size: few; j_call: TRBJ2-3; v_call: TRBV6-1; cdr3_aa: CASSEGQGAGDTQYF; cdr3_nt: TGTGCCAGCAGTGAGGGGCAGGGGGCGGGAGATACGCAGTATTTT
d_call: NA; clone_size: NA; j_call: TRBJ1-2; v_call: TRBV9; cdr3_aa: CASSLSPTGFNYGYTF; cdr3_nt: TGTGCCAGCAGCCTTAGCCCAACAGGTTTTAACTATGGCTACACCTTC
d_call: NA; clone_size: NA; j_call: TRBJ2-5; v_call: TRBV2; cdr3_aa: CASSVQETQYF; cdr3_nt: TGTGCCAGCAGTGTTCAAGAGACCCAGTACTTC
d_call: TRBD1; clone_size: NA; j_call: TRBJ1-1; v_call: TRBV19; cdr3_aa: CASSHPRGRMNTEAFF; cdr3_nt: TGTGCCAGTAGTCACCCCAGGGGGCGGATGAACACTGAAGCTTTCTTT
d_call: NA; clone_size: NA; j_call: TRBJ2-1; v_call: TRBV7-7; cdr3_aa: CASSLGRIGNNEQFF; cdr3_nt: TGTGCCAGCAGCTTAGGTAGGATCGGTAACAATGAGCAGTTCTTC
d_call: NA; clone_size: NA; j_call: TRBJ1-2; v_call: TRBV27; cdr3_aa: CASSPGTGVGYTF; cdr3_nt: TGTGCCAGCAGTCCAGGGACGGGCGTGGGCTACACCTTC
d_call: NA; clone_size: NA; j_call: TRBJ2-1; v_call: TRBV5-1; cdr3_aa: CASSPQGPHEQFF; cdr3_nt: TGCGCCAGCAGCCCCCAGGGTCCCCATGAGCAGTTCTTC
d_call: NA; clone_size: NA; j_call: TRBJ2-7; v_call: TRBV29-1; cdr3_aa: CSVLMQGNEQYF; cdr3_nt: TGCAGCGTTCTTATGCAGGGGAACGAGCAGTACTTC
d_call: NA; clone_size: NA; j_call: TRBJ1-5; v_call: TRBV7-8; cdr3_aa: CASSRAGTEANQPQHF; cdr3_nt: TGTGCCAGCAGCCGAGCGGGTACAGAAGCTAATCAGCCCCAGCATTTT
d_call: TRBD1; clone_size: NA; j_call: TRBJ1-2; v_call: TRBV7-9; cdr3_aa: CASSAYSDRDGYTF; cdr3_nt: TGTGCCAGCAGCGCCTACTCGGACAGGGACGGCTACACCTTC
d_call: TRBD1; clone_size: NA; j_call: TRBJ2-2; v_call: TRBV24-1; cdr3_aa: CATSDGQGPTGELFF; cdr3_nt: TGTGCCACCAGTGATGGACAGGGACCGACCGGGGAGCTGTTTTTT
d_call: NA; clone_size: once; j_call: TRBJ1-2; v_call: TRBV10-3; cdr3_aa: CAISESVGAGGYTF; cdr3_nt: TGTGCCATCAGTGAGTCGGTGGGGGCAGGGGGCTACACCTTC
d_call: NA; clone_size: NA; j_call: TRBJ1-2; v_call: TRBV5-1; cdr3_aa: CASSLAASTVSYGYTF; cdr3_nt: TGCGCCAGCAGCTTGGCCGCATCGACAGTAAGCTATGGCTACACCTTC
d_call: TRBD1; clone_size: NA; j_call: TRBJ1-4; v_call: TRBV5-6; cdr3_aa: CASSVGQGRNEKLFF; cdr3_nt: TGTGCCAGCAGCGTTGGACAGGGACGGAATGAAAAACTGTTTTTT
d_call: NA; clone_size: NA; j_call: TRBJ1-2; v_call: TRBV5-6; cdr3_aa: CASRPGGNHGYTF; cdr3_nt: TGTGCCAGCCGTCCCGGGGGGAACCACGGCTACACCTTC
d_call: NA; clone_size: NA; j_call: TRBJ2-7; v_call: TRBV7-2; cdr3_aa: CASSLVGVGSEQYF; cdr3_nt: TGTGCCAGCAGCTTAGTTGGGGTTGGTTCCGAGCAGTACTTC
d_call: NA; clone_size: NA; j_call: TRBJ2-5; v_call: TRBV27; cdr3_aa: CASSPVGGGIQETQYF; cdr3_nt: TGTGCCAGCAGCCCCGTCGGAGGGGGGATCCAAGAGACCCAGTACTTC
d_call: NA; clone_size: NA; j_call: TRBJ2-6; v_call: TRBV6-4; cdr3_aa: CASSDHSGANVLTF; cdr3_nt: TGTGCCAGCAGTGACCACTCTGGGGCCAACGTCCTGACTTTC
d_call: NA; clone_size: NA; j_call: TRBJ2-7; v_call: TRBV2; cdr3_aa: CASSDWGVSYEQYF; cdr3_nt: TGTGCCAGCAGTGACTGGGGGGTCTCCTACGAGCAGTACTTC
d_call: TRBD2; clone_size: few; j_call: TRBJ2-2; v_call: TRBV10-3; cdr3_aa: CVRTSGTGELFF; cdr3_nt: TGTGTAAGGACTAGCGGTACCGGGGAGCTGTTTTTT
d_call: TRBD1; clone_size: NA; j_call: TRBJ1-1; v_call: TRBV7-6; cdr3_aa: CASSSGSGGGTEAFF; cdr3_nt: TGTGCCAGCAGCTCCGGATCAGGGGGTGGCACTGAAGCTTTCTTT
d_call: NA; clone_size: NA; j_call: TRBJ2-7; v_call: TRBV12-5; cdr3_aa: CASGPTRSYEQYF; cdr3_nt: TGTGCTAGTGGCCCCACACGTTCCTACGAGCAGTACTTC
d_call: NA; clone_size: NA; j_call: TRBJ1-4; v_call: TRBV7-2; cdr3_aa: CASSARAGVTNEKLFF; cdr3_nt: TGTGCCAGCAGCGCGCGCGCAGGGGTAACTAATGAAAAACTGTTTTTT
d_call: NA; clone_size: once; j_call: TRBJ1-4; v_call: TRBV7-6; cdr3_aa: CASSLNMEKLFF; cdr3_nt: TGTGCCAGCAGCTTAAATATGGAAAAACTGTTTTTT
d_call: NA; clone_size: NA; j_call: TRBJ1-1; v_call: TRBV19; cdr3_aa: CASSINEDTEAFF; cdr3_nt: TGTGCCAGTAGTATAAATGAGGACACTGAAGCTTTCTTT
d_call: TRBD2; clone_size: NA; j_call: TRBJ2-7; v_call: TRBV5-1; cdr3_aa: CASSDELAGVNEQYF; cdr3_nt: TGCGCCAGCAGCGACGAGCTAGCGGGAGTTAACGAGCAGTACTTC
d_call: NA; clone_size: NA; j_call: TRBJ2-7; v_call: TRBV19; cdr3_aa: CASSIEGTSSYEQYF; cdr3_nt: TGTGCCAGTAGTATTGAGGGGACATCCTCCTACGAGCAGTACTTC
d_call: TRBD2; clone_size: NA; j_call: TRBJ2-2; v_call: TRBV11-3; cdr3_aa: CASSPGLASQDTGELFF; cdr3_nt: TGTGCCAGCAGCCCGGGACTAGCTTCGCAAGACACCGGGGAGCTGTTTTTT
d_call: NA; clone_size: NA; j_call: TRBJ2-5; v_call: TRBV10-1; cdr3_aa: CASSRDFQETQYF; cdr3_nt: TGCGCCAGCAGCCGGGACTTTCAAGAGACCCAGTACTTC
d_call: TRBD1; clone_size: once; j_call: TRBJ2-1; v_call: TRBV29-1; cdr3_aa: CSVAGRQGSYNEQFF; cdr3_nt: TGCAGCGTTGCCGGCAGACAGGGCTCCTACAATGAGCAGTTCTTC
d_call: NA; clone_size: once; j_call: TRBJ1-2; v_call: TRBV20-1; cdr3_aa: CSASGPRGYTF; cdr3_nt: TGCAGTGCTTCCGGGCCGAGGGGCTACACCTTC
d_call: TRBD1; clone_size: NA; j_call: TRBJ1-2; v_call: TRBV7-9; cdr3_aa: CASTSGTDRGLFGYTF; cdr3_nt: TGTGCCAGCACCTCTGGGACTGACAGGGGGCTCTTTGGCTACACCTTC
d_call: NA; clone_size: NA; j_call: TRBJ2-7; v_call: TRBV6-5; cdr3_aa: CASSQTPRREQYF; cdr3_nt: TGTGCCAGCAGTCAAACCCCTAGGCGGGAGCAGTACTTC
d_call: NA; clone_size: NA; j_call: TRBJ2-5; v_call: TRBV19; cdr3_aa: CASSKRREETQYF; cdr3_nt: TGTGCCAGTAGTAAACGGCGGGAAGAGACCCAGTACTTC